A selection of T cell receptor beta chains follows, all from one sample in a study of post-analysis software for immune sequencing data. MiXCR, run by TCRdb on the PCR reads, gives a single entry per CDR3 protein. The repertoire holds 740,000 or so distinct CDR3 sequences, with about 50% as singletons. The sequenced sample was blood. The source is a girl under 18 with multiple sclerosis. Each CDR3 is given with its conserved first and last residue. Rows may omit the clone size; those that give it use once, few, many or a size class.

>NA|TRBV14
CASSQGLERGPRSTDTQYF
>NA|TRBV20-1
CSASRGLAVLSYEQYF
>NA|TRBV7-2
CASSPHDGITDTQYF
>once|TRBV20-1
CSAPGTSEYNEQFF
>NA|TRBV13
CASSGGWAAEAFF
>NA|TRBV5-6
CASSLYGSSPEQYF
>few|TRBV12-5
CASGLVLLLGQGRPGTDTQYF
>NA|TRBV5-1
CASSLASQGGQAPQETQYF
>NA|TRBV29-1
CSVPEPGNEQFF
>few|TRBV20-1
CSARDRGGPSSGANVLTF
>NA|TRBV7-9
CASSPRQGRFPSTDTQYF
>NA|TRBV29-1
CSVGGMGQYEQYF
>once|TRBV13
CASSFKPDNSPLHF
>NA|TRBV7-9
CAALGGGGNNEQFF
>NA|TRBV20-1
CSTTGLAVYNEQFF
>NA|TRBV10-3
CAISPGTSGSRYEQYF
>NA|TRBV7-9
CASSLDLTDVNYGYTF
>NA|TRBV27
CASSIDRADEQYF
>NA|TRBV27
CASNGQRAFF
>NA|TRBV20-1
CSANQPPRGNHGYTF
>NA|TRBV5-1
CASGTGTGGTDTQYF
>few|TRBV14
CASSHPPGLADEQYF
>NA|TRBV20-1
CSARDPRTGDYEQYF
>few|TRBV15
CATSRDASGRYEQYF
>NA|TRBV20-1
CSATYFQETQYF
>NA|TRBV12-3/TRBV12-4
CASSRYRDRGTDAQYF
>NA|TRBV3-1
CASSQDPDYNEQFF
>NA|TRBV20-1
CSARDYLVEQFF
>NA|TRBV6-4
CASSDSRSGGDEQFF
>NA|TRBV9
CASSVVPRDFQETQYF
>NA|TRBV7-9
CASSIRQVSSYNEQFF
>NA|TRBV27
CASSWDVTYEQYF
>NA|TRBV6-6
CASSSGEVGANVLTF
>NA|TRBV12-3/TRBV12-4
CASSTSLAGQGETQYF
>NA|TRBV6-2/TRBV6-3
CASSYGDGTRRRETQYF
>NA|TRBV9
CASSVGPSGGVSSYNEQFF
>NA|TRBV3-1
CASSQGPTGYGYTF
>NA|TRBV5-1
CASTPGDLGETQYF
>NA|TRBV5-6
CASSPYRGSYEQYF
>NA|TRBV5-1
CASSFRGRVPTDTQYF
>NA|TRBV28
CASSWGNTFYTGELFF
>NA|TRBV7-6
CASSPRYRGHEQYF
>NA|TRBV27
CASSIGTSPYEQYF
>few|TRBV5-1
CASSFPGTGGHDEPPYEQYF
>NA|TRBV6-4
CASSRDQTTDTQYF
>NA|TRBV5-1
CASSSTGGVMDGYTF
>once|TRBV7-6
CASSPGAVLAGDSYEQYF
>NA|TRBV10-3
CAISPGTASTDTQYF
>NA|TRBV14
CASSLVGLGQYF
>NA|TRBV2
CASSEAGTQEETQYF
>NA|TRBV7-9
CASSLTGGRAKLFF
>NA|TRBV18
CASSPGGAETDYEQYF
>NA|TRBV29-1
CSVMGLMNTEAFF
>few|TRBV28
CASSLSLQPQHF
>NA|TRBV5-1
CASSLLSAGGGDTQYF
>NA|TRBV28
CASSLWVLQSPEYNEQFF
>NA|TRBV4-1
CASSQEEGVGTDTQYF
>NA|TRBV10-3
CAISVSQDYGYTF
>NA|TRBV20-1
CSANRGAETQYF
>NA|TRBV6-1
CASKPGLGADTQYF